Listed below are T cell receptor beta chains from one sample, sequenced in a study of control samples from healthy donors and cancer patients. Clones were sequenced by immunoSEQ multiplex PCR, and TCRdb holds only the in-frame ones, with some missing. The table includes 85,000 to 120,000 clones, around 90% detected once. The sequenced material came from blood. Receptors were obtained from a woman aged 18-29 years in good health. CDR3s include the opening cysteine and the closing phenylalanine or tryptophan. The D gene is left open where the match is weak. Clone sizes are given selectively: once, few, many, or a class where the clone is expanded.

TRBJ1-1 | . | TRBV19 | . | CASSIRVVNTEAFF | TGTGCCAGTAGTATCCGGGTAGTGAACACCGAAGCTTTCTTT
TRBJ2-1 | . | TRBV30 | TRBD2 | CAWSSQLAGLANEQFF | TGTGCCTGGAGTTCCCAACTAGCGGGCCTAGCCAATGAGCAGTTCTTC
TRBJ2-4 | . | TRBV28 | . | CASRGTLGPKNIQYF | TGTGCCAGCAGGGGGACACTGGGGCCCAAAAACATTCAGTACTTC
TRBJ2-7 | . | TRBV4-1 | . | CASSQGTFWSYEQYF | TGCGCCAGCAGCCAAGGGACATTTTGGTCGTACGAGCAGTACTTC
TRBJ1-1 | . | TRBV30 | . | CAWSVGPLENTEAFF | TGTGCCTGGAGTGTAGGACCCTTGGAGAACACTGAAGCTTTCTTT
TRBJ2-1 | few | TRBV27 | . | CASSLSFGNEQFF | TGTGCCAGCAGTTTATCGTTCGGTAATGAGCAGTTCTTC
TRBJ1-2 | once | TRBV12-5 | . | CASGLVSWLGYTF | TGTGCTAGTGGTTTGGTATCTTGGCTTGGCTACACCTTC
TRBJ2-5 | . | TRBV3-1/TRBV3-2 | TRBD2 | CASSQVVAGGLETQYF | TGTGCCAGCAGCCAAGTGGTAGCGGGGGGTTTAGAGACCCAGTACTTC
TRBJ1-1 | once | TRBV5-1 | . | CASSWPPEGEITEAFF | TGCGCCAGCAGCTGGCCCCCGGAGGGTGAGATCACTGAAGCTTTCTTT
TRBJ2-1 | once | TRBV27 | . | CASISTLNNEQFF | TGTGCCAGCATCAGTACGCTTAATAATGAGCAGTTCTTC
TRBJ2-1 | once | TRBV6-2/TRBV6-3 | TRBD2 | CASSYWASGRVYNEQFF | TGTGCCAGCAGTTACTGGGCTAGCGGGAGGGTCTACAATGAGCAGTTCTTC
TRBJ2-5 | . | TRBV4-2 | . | CASRDRDRETQYF | TGTGCCAGCAGGGACAGAGACAGGGAGACCCAGTACTTC
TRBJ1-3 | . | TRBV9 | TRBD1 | CASSLGTAGNTIYF | TGTGCCAGCAGCTTAGGGACAGCTGGAAACACCATATATTTT
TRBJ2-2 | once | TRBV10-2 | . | CASSDFPGELFF | TGCGCCAGCAGTGATTTCCCCGGGGAGCTGTTTTTT
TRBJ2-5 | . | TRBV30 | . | CAWSVIASETQYF | TGTGCCTGGAGTGTAATAGCGTCGGAGACCCAGTACTTC
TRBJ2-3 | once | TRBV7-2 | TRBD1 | CASSPDRGRLTSTDTQYF | TGTGCCAGCAGCCCGGACAGGGGGCGATTAACTAGCACAGATACGCAGTATTTT
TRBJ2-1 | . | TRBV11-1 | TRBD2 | CASSSGGAFVNEQFF | TGTGCCAGCAGTAGCGGGGGGGCCTTTGTGAATGAGCAGTTCTTC
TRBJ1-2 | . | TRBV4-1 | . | CASSPGPPRDYGYTF | TGCGCCAGCAGCCCGGGACCTCCGAGGGACTATGGCTACACCTTC
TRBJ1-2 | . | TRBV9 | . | CASQAGINYGYTF | TGTGCCAGCCAAGCGGGGATCAACTATGGCTACACCTTC
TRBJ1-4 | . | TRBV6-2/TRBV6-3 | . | CASSYTKVGANEKLFF | TGTGCCAGCAGTTACACCAAGGTGGGAGCTAATGAAAAACTGTTTTTT
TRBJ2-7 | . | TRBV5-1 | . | CASSLQGHEQYF | TGCGCCAGCAGCTTACAGGGCCACGAGCAGTACTTC
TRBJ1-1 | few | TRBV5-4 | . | CASSVPGLPPNTEAFF | TGTGCCAGCAGCGTACCGGGCCTTCCTCCGAACACTGAAGCTTTCTTT
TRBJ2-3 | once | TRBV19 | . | CASSIVGTADTQYF | TGTGCCAGTAGTATAGTGGGCACAGCAGATACGCAGTATTTT
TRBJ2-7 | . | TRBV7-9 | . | CASSSRRTEEYF | TGTGCCAGCAGCTCTCGCAGGACCGAGGAGTACTTC
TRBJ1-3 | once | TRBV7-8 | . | CASSLWQREKSGNTIYF | TGTGCCAGCAGCTTATGGCAAAGGGAAAAGAGCGGAAACACCATATATTTT
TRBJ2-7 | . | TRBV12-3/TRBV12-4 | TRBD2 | CASGLGYEQYF | TGTGCCAGCGGACTAGGCTACGAGCAGTACTTC
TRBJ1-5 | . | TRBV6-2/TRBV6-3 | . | CASSYPGHPQAQHF | TGTGCCAGCAGTTACCCGGGACACCCCCAAGCCCAGCATTTT
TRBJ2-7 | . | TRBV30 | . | CALQTLREQYF | TGTGCCCTACAAACCCTCCGGGAGCAGTACTTC
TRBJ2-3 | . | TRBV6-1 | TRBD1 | CASSEGGTGFYADTQYF | TGTGCCAGCAGTGAAGGGGGGACAGGGTTTTATGCAGATACGCAGTATTTT
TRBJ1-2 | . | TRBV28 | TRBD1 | CASSAPGTGVPNYGYTF | TGTGCCAGCAGTGCCCCCGGGACAGGGGTCCCTAACTATGGCTACACCTTC
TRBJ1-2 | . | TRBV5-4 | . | CASSLASTEYGYTF | TGTGCCAGCAGCTTGGCCTCAACAGAATATGGCTACACCTTC
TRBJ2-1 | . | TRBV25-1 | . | CASSLAVSSYNEQFF | TGTGCCAGCAGTTTAGCCGTTAGCTCCTACAATGAGCAGTTCTTC
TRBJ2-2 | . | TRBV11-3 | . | CASRPGTSGELFF | TGTGCCAGCAGACCCGGGACCTCCGGGGAGCTGTTTTTT
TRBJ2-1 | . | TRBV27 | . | CASSTNGQGIPVKFF | TGTGCCAGCAGCACCAACGGGCAGGGCATTCCCGTGAAGTTCTTC
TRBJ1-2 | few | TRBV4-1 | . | CASSQVPGLGYTF | TGCGCCAGCAGCCAAGTTCCGGGTTTGGGCTACACCTTC
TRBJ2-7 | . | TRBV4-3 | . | CASSQGFERPYEQYF | TGCGCCAGCAGCCAAGGGTTCGAGCGCCCCTACGAGCAGTACTTC
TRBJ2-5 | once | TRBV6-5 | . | CASSYSWGQETQYF | TGTGCCAGCAGTTACTCATGGGGCCAGGAGACCCAGTACTTC